The subject of this entry is one T cell receptor (beta chain). Its antigen is as yet unknown. These data are taken from a study of T cell responses to AZD1222 COVID-19 vaccine. The study's findings and limits: Most donors were white British, females outnumbered males, and clonal diversity was possibly underestimated. The repertoires were collected only after the peak T cell response. Rises in breadth and depth of Spike-specific TCRs came after two AZD1222 doses.

From germline, CDR1 is GTSNPN and CDR2 SVGIG (reference sequence). The CDR3 is made up of 11 amino acids. V gave up 0 bases and J gave up 4 bases, with 4 bases separating them. The protocol was immunoSEQ multiplex PCR, while the TCRdb copy is restricted to in-frame clones and leaves out a portion. The data contain about 120,000 clones, roughly 89% of them singletons. The chain carries TRBV30 and TRBJ2-7; the D is unclear. The TCR sequence derives from an adult in good health. Sequencing used peripheral blood, obtained on day 0 of AZD1222 vaccination. The CDR3 bases are TGTGCCTGGAGTGTATTGTACGAGCAGTACTTC. Protein: CAWSVLYEQYF.